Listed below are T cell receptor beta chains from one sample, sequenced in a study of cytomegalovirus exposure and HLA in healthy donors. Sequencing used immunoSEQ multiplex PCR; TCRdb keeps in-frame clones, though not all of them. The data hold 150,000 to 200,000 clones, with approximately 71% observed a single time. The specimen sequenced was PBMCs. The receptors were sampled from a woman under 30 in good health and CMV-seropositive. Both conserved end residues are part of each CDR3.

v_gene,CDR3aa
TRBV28,CASSSPTSGGFNEQFF
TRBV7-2,CASSYQGNNSPLHF
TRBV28,CASGYRPYEQYF
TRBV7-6,CASSDLGVPRQYF
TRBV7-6,CASSLPPSGKATNEKLFF
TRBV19,CASSPRQGVNTEAFF
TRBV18,CASSPLESANYGYTF
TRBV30,CAWRRTGGNNQPQHF
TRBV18,CASSAGRKNTEAFF
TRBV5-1,CASSVTGLVGEAFF
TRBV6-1,CASSAGGSYNEQFF
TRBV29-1,CSVDSLRADTQYF
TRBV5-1,CASSRGQRYNEQFF
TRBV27,CASSLLGEPQHF
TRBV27,CASSPRTSGDHNEQFF
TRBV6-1,CASSEFGQGIPNTEAFF
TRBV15,CATSEETGLTYEQYF
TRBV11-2,CASSLATDSSYEQYF
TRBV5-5,CASSPMGQVPNQPQHF
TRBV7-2,CASSTHQRGEKLFF
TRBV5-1,CASSGPGLAANTGELFF
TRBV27,CASSPTPTGLTEAFF
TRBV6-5,CASSTPLAGAYEQYF
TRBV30,CAWSQGHNSPLHF
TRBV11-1,CASRPGHHSTKEQYF
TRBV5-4,CASSRQGSTETQYF
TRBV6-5,CASSLRTGEQFF
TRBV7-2,CASSRRQQNTEAFF
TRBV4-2,CASSQQRRGSGMEGTQYF
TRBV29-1,CSVKWQINQPQHF
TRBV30,CAWKVQGSHTIYF
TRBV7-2,CASSRNGQSSYEQYF
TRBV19,CASRTSGGLGEQYF
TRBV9,CASSVVGLAGPGELFF
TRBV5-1,CASSVQLAGGINEQFF
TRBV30,CAWSGLAGVLTGELFF
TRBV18,CASSNSLGDTGELFF
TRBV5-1,CASSLRPDASYEQYF
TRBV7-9,CASSLVLHLKQGAEDEQFF
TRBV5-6,CASTLSGMDQPQHF
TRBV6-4,CASSVGTGERTGELFF
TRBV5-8,CASSTEPYNEQFF
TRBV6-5,CASSYSGQNTGELFF
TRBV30,CAWMRSVNTEAFF
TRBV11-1,CASSRGPYEQYF
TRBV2,CASGSVGYTF
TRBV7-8,CASSHEGAGVAVDGYTF
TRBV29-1,CSVESPLRSEQFF